The 3 T cell receptor beta chains listed next were all sequenced from one sample in a study of T cell repertoires in cytomegalovirus infection. These receptors' targets are unknown. TCRdb re-analysed the reads in MiXCR, keeping a single row per CDR3 protein. In the table there are 100,000 or so distinct CDR3 sequences, roughly 40% of which are singletons. The input for sequencing was CD8+ T cells from cultured PBMCs, taken from culture after CMV antigen stimulation. Source of these receptors: a human donor in good health (CMV status not recorded). Some clones in this sample may be carry-over from other donors' samples.

The CDR3 loop is CAISESFRVSNTEAFF. The CDR3 region has the DNA TGTGCCATCAGTGAGTCGTTCAGGGTGTCGAACACTGAAGCTTTCTTT. The chain is built from TRBV10-3 and TRBJ1-1; perhaps TRBD1 as D (5 bases). Germline V gives CDR1 ENHRY, CDR2 SYGVKD. V shed 0 bases and J shed 1 base, with 12 bases lying between them. The CDR3 totals 16 residues.

This clonotype was counted only a few times. The chain employs TRBV7-6 and TRBJ2-7; 10 positions agree with TRBD1. The CDR3 is made up of 14 amino acids. The V and J ends lost 4 bases and 5 bases, in that order; junction bases with no gene match: 5. CDR1 is SGHVS, CDR2 FNYEAQ, per germline. This chain's CDR3 is CASSYGDRGHEQYF. For the CDR3, the DNA is TGTGCCAGCAGCTACGGGGACAGGGGCCACGAGCAGTACTTC.

The V call is TRBV7-9, the J call TRBJ2-5; TRBD1 is a possible D gene (6 bases). Germline CDR1 is SEHNR and CDR2 is FQNEAQ (reference sequence). The CDR3 is made up of 14 amino acids. Trimming stripped 1 base from V and 3 bases from J, with 9 bases between. This CDR3 reads CASSLGTDKETQYF. For the CDR3, the DNA is TGTGCCAGCAGCTTAGGGACAGATAAAGAGACCCAGTACTTC. Full variable domain (remainder filled in from reference TRBV7-9 and TRBJ2-5): DTGVSQNPRHKITKRGQNVTFRCDPISEHNRLYWYRQTLGQGPEFLTYFQNEAQLEKSRLLSDRFSAERPKGSFSTLEIQRTEQGDSAMYLCASSLGTDKETQYFGPGTRLLVL.